These 22 T cell receptor beta chains share one sample of origin, sequenced in a study of cytomegalovirus exposure and HLA in healthy donors (dated by TCRdb to the late 2010s). The library was produced with the immunoSEQ multiplex PCR assay. The immuneACCESS repertoire file appears here via TCRdb, limited to in-frame rearrangements. These files lack a portion of the clones; in checked studies, under half of the deficit traces to unresolved V genes, and the cause of the others is not known. The sample table records under 200,000 clones; about 81% of these occur just once. 1% to 1.5% of the sample is taken by the ten largest. Sequencing was performed on PBMCs. These receptors were taken from a woman in her thirties in good health and CMV-seronegative.

The chain combines TRBV5-1 with TRBJ2-1; a weak D match, TRBD1 (6 bases). V shed 5 bases and J shed 4 bases, with 13 bases lying between them. Germline V gene sequence: CDR1 SGHRS, CDR2 YFSETQ. The CDR3 covers 14 residues. As DNA, the CDR3 is TGCGCCAGCAGGTTAGACAGGCAATACAATGAGCAGTTCTTC. Translating gives CASRLDRQYNEQFF.

This chain joins TRBV18 and TRBJ1-5; tentative D call: TRBD1 (5 bases). The CDR3 spans 15 residues. V dropped 1 base and J dropped 4 bases, with 11 bases sitting between them. Per germline, CDR1 KGHSH and CDR2 LQKENI. CDR3 sequence reads: CASSPQTGVNQPQHF. CDR3 nucleotide sequence: TGTGCCAGCTCACCACAGACGGGGGTTAATCAGCCCCAGCATTTT. Supplemented by reference TRBV18 and TRBJ1-5, the full variable domain reads NAGVMQNPRHLVRRRGQEARLRCSPMKGHSHVYWYRQLPEEGLKFMVYLQKENIIDESGMPKERFSAEFPKEGPSILRIQQVVRGDSAAYFCASSPQTGVNQPQHFGDGTRLSIL.

The chain links TRBV5-6 to TRBJ2-7; TRBD1 might be the D (5 bases). The CDR3 covers 15 residues. Germline V lookup: CDR1 SGHDT, CDR2 YYEEEE. V lost 7 bases to trimming and J lost 0 bases, with 17 bases between them. CDR3 in amino acids: CASFSKGLGSYEQYF. CDR3 DNA sequence: TGTGCCAGCTTCAGCAAGGGGCTGGGCTCCTACGAGCAGTACTTC.

This sequence joins TRBV11-3 and TRBJ2-1; 7 positions match TRBD2. CDR3 length: 13 residues. CDR1 is SGHNT, CDR2 YENEEA, per germline. Trimming took 2 bases from V and 9 from J; bases not matched to a gene: 4. CDR3 residues: CASSLTGGFEQFF. The CDR3 DNA is TGTGCCAGCAGCTTAACGGGAGGATTTGAGCAGTTCTTC.

V and J are TRBV5-1 and TRBJ2-3, with TRBD2 matching over 11 bases. This CDR3 region has 19 residues. CDR1 is SGHRS and CDR2 is YFSETQ in the germline V gene. Trimming at V came to 5 bases and at J to 3 bases, leaving 17 bases not matched to a gene. For the CDR3, the DNA is TGCGCCAGCAGTCACTCCGGGACTAGCGGCGAGGGAATGACAGATACGCAGTATTTT. It yields the protein CASSHSGTSGEGMTDTQYF. Together with reference TRBV5-1 and TRBJ2-3, the CDR3 gives the full variable domain: KAGVTQTPRYLIKTRGQQVTLSCSPISGHRSVSWYQQTPGQGLQFLFEYFSETQRNKGNFPGRFSGRQFSNSRSEMNVSTLELGDSALYLCASSHSGTSGEGMTDTQYFGPGTRLTVL.

The chain carries TRBV4-2 and TRBJ2-3; 11 nucleotides agree with TRBD2. The CDR3 contains 18 residues. V was pared by 3 bases and J by 4 bases, with 12 bases of the junction left unmatched. Germline CDR1 and CDR2: LGHNA and YNFKEQ. Here the CDR3 DNA reads TGTGCCAGCAGCCAGCTATGGGAGCTAGCGGGGGGCCCAGATACGCAGTATTTT. Protein: CASSQLWELAGGPDTQYF.

V gene TRBV5-1 combines with J gene TRBJ1-4, with D perhaps matching TRBD1 (5 bases). The V end was cut by 5 bases, the J end by 0 bases, with 17 bases between. This CDR3 is 17 amino acids long. Germline lookup yields CDR1 SGHRS and CDR2 YFSETQ. The CDR3 loop reads CASSNGQRLTTNEKLFF. Here the CDR3 DNA reads TGCGCCAGCAGTAATGGACAACGATTAACAACTAATGAAAAACTGTTTTTT.

The sample holds many counts of this clone. The chain is built from TRBV4-2 and TRBJ1-6, with D possibly matching TRBD1 (6 bases). Germline V gene lookup returns CDR1 LGHNA and CDR2 YNFKEQ. The CDR3 has 16 residues. With 0 bases removed from V and 7 bases from J, the gap between germline ends came to 13 bases. This CDR3 is CASSQEVGQGNSPLHF. CDR3 in DNA: TGTGCCAGCAGCCAAGAGGTTGGGCAGGGGAATTCACCCCTCCACTTT.

This chain joins TRBV10-1 and TRBJ2-7; 7 bases agree with TRBD1. The trim removed 6 bases at V and 1 base at J, leaving 3 bases unmatched. CDR1 WNHNN and CDR2 SYGVQD come from the germline V gene (reference sequence). The CDR3 runs to 13 residues. CDR3 sequence: CASSAGGSYEQYF. The CDR3 nucleotides are TGCGCCAGCAGCGCAGGGGGATCCTACGAGCAGTACTTC.

This chain connects TRBV6-8 to TRBJ1-2; possibly TRBD1 for D (5 bases). The CDR3 is made up of 15 amino acids. The germline gives CDR1 MNHGY, CDR2 SAAAGT. With 10 bases removed from V and 2 bases from J, the gap between germline ends came to 20 bases. The CDR3, as DNA: TGTGCCACCCTTGGGCAGGGATATCGGAACTATGGCTACACCTTC. Its protein is CATLGQGYRNYGYTF.

This chain connects TRBV11-2 to TRBJ1-2; a weak D match, TRBD1 (6 bases). Trimming shortened V by 5 bases and J by 4 bases, and 17 bases separated the two germline ends. The CDR3 sequence is 15 residues long. Per the germline V gene, CDR1 is SGHAT and CDR2 is FQNNGV. CDR3 region: CASSPQIGGGYGYTF. CDR3 in DNA: TGTGCCAGCAGCCCCCAAATAGGGGGGGGCTATGGCTACACCTTC.

This sequence joins TRBV29-1 and TRBJ2-5; TRBD1 aligns across 8 bases. From germline, CDR1 is SQVTM and CDR2 ANQGSEA. The CDR3 contains 12 residues. After removal of 7 bases from V and 3 bases from J, the junction contained 4 bases not matched to a gene. CDR3 in amino acids: CSADRVEETQYF. The CDR3 DNA reads TGCAGCGCGGACAGGGTGGAAGAGACCCAGTACTTC.

This clone was found many times. The rearrangement uses TRBV4-1 and TRBJ1-6; D might be TRBD1 (5 bases). The CDR3 is made up of 17 amino acids. V was cut by 0 bases and J by 3 bases, with 12 bases left in between. CDR1 and CDR2 (germline): MGHRA, YSYEKL. The CDR3: CASSQDWQGSYNSPLHF. The CDR3 DNA follows: TGCGCCAGCAGCCAAGATTGGCAGGGAAGCTATAATTCACCCCTCCACTTT.

The V and J genes are TRBV5-1 and TRBJ1-2; D gene uncertain. From germline, CDR1 is SGHRS and CDR2 YFSETQ. This CDR3 region has 12 residues. The V gene lost 8 bases and the J gene lost 8 bases, with 16 bases spanning the gap. DNA of the CDR3: TGCGCCAGGCGATTGGAATCGGGGGGCTACACCTTC. This translates into CARRLESGGYTF.

In its sample, this clone was seen once. The chain uses TRBV6-1 and TRBJ1-2; D is ambiguous. Germline CDR1 MNHNS, CDR2 SASEGT. V lost 5 bases to trimming and J lost 2 bases, with 12 bases between them. This CDR3 is built from 14 residues. CDR3 region: CASSPPFGNYGYTF. The CDR3 DNA reads as TGTGCCAGCAGTCCCCCTTTTGGCAACTATGGCTACACCTTC.

The chain employs TRBV5-1 and TRBJ1-3, with a weak D call TRBD1 (5 bases). The CDR3 consists of 15 residues. V lost 6 bases, J lost 2 bases, and 15 bases lay in between. The germline gives CDR1 SGHRS, CDR2 YFSETQ. The CDR3: CASTTGPGAGNTIYF. CDR3 nucleotide sequence: TGCGCCAGCACCACGGGGCCGGGGGCTGGAAACACCATATATTTT.

The chain employs TRBV7-6 and TRBJ2-7; weak D call: TRBD1 (6 bases). CDR1 and CDR2 from the germline V gene are SGHVS and FNYEAQ. The CDR3 consists of 14 residues. The V end lost 2 bases, the J end lost 2 bases, and 10 bases lay between the germline ends. CDR3 DNA: TGTGCCAGCAGCTTAACGGACAGACCCTACGAGCAGTACTTC. Residues: CASSLTDRPYEQYF.

The CDR3 DNA follows: TGTGCCAGCAGCGCAGGGGCGTCTCAGCCCCAGCATTTT. Translated, it gives CASSAGASQPQHF. This chain connects TRBV25-1 to TRBJ1-5; D possibly corresponds to TRBD1 (6 bases). Germline V gene sequence: CDR1 MGHDK, CDR2 SYGVNS. The CDR3 totals 13 residues. Between the trimmed V and J ends, which lost 6 bases and 6 bases, there was a span of 12 bases.

V is TRBV2 and J is TRBJ2-5, with TRBD2 identical over 8 bases. CDR1 SNHLY and CDR2 FYNNEI come from the germline V gene. The CDR3 loop spans 16 amino acids. The J segment lost 0 bases and the V segment lost 8 bases, leaving 11 bases of the junction unmatched. The CDR3 loop is CASAEGLAGHQETQYF. The CDR3, as DNA: TGTGCCAGCGCTGAAGGACTAGCAGGCCACCAAGAGACCCAGTACTTC.

This clone came up once. The chain links TRBV10-2 to TRBJ1-5; unclear D gene. The V and J ends lost 5 bases and 1 base respectively, with 15 bases between them. The CDR3 loop spans 16 amino acids. Germline-derived CDR1 and CDR2 are WSHSY and SAAADI. CDR3 sequence (DNA): TGCGCCAGCAGTTCTAGTCCTTCGGGGAGCAATCAGCCCCAGCATTTT. This translates into CASSSSPSGSNQPQHF.

In DNA, the CDR3 is TGTGCCAGCAGCGTGGAGAGTGGCACAGATACGCAGTATTTT. This codes for CASSVESGTDTQYF. The rearrangement uses TRBV9 and TRBJ2-3; D unresolved. The CDR3 sequence is 14 residues long. CDR1 is SGDLS, CDR2 YYNGEE, per germline. V was pared by 2 bases and J by 1 base, with 8 bases between. Supplemented by reference TRBV9 and TRBJ2-3, the full variable domain reads DSGVTQTPKHLITATGQRVTLRCSPRSGDLSVYWYQQSLDQGLQFLIQYYNGEERAKGNILERFSAQQFPDLHSELNLSSLELGDSALYFCASSVESGTDTQYFGPGTRLTVL.

This sequence joins TRBV2 and TRBJ2-1, with TRBD2 identical over 12 bases. Unmatched junction bases numbered 12, after V lost 7 bases and J lost 8 bases. This CDR3 contains 16 residues. Germline loops: CDR1 SNHLY, CDR2 FYNNEI. The CDR3 DNA is TGTGCCAGCAACGGAACTCCTAGCGGGAGGGACCATGAGCAGTTCTTC. Translation: CASNGTPSGRDHEQFF.